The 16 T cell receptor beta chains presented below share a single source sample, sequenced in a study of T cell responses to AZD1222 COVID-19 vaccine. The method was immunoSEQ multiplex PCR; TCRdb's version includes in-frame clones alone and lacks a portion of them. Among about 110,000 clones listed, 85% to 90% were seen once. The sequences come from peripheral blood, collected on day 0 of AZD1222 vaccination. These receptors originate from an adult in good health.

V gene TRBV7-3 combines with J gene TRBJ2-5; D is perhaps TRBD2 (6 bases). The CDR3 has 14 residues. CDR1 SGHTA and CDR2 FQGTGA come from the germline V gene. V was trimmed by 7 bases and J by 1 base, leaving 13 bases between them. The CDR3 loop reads CASKEGYLQETQYF. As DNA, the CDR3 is TGTGCCAGCAAGGAGGGGTACCTCCAAGAGACCCAGTACTTC. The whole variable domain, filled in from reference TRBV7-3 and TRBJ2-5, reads GAGVSQTPSNKVTEKGKYVELRCDPISGHTALYWYRQSLGQGPEFLIYFQGTGAADDSGLPNDRFFAVRPEGSVSTLKIQRTERGDSAVYLCASKEGYLQETQYFGPGTRLLVL.

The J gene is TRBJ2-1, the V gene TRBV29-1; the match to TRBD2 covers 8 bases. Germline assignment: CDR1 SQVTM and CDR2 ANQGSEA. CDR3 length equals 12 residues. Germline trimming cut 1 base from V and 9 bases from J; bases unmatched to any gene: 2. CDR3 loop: CSVEGSGGEQFF. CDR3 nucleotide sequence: TGCAGCGTTGAAGGAAGCGGGGGTGAGCAGTTCTTC.

CDR3 DNA sequence: TGCGCCAGCAGCTTGGGGAGACAGCAAGATACGCAGTATTTT. Protein: CASSLGRQQDTQYF. This chain joins TRBV5-1 and TRBJ2-3, with a tentative D call TRBD1 (5 bases). Germline values: CDR1 SGHRS, CDR2 YFSETQ. V dropped 0 bases and J dropped 5 bases, with 10 bases sitting between them. The CDR3 loop spans 14 amino acids. Full variable domain (missing parts from reference TRBV5-1 and TRBJ2-3): KAGVTQTPRYLIKTRGQQVTLSCSPISGHRSVSWYQQTPGQGLQFLFEYFSETQRNKGNFPGRFSGRQFSNSRSEMNVSTLELGDSALYLCASSLGRQQDTQYFGPGTRLTVL.

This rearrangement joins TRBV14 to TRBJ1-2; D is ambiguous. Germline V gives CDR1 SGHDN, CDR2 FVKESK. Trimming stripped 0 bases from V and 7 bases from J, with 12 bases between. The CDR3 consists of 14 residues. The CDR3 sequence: CASSQDRGRTGYTF. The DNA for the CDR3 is TGTGCCAGCAGCCAAGATCGTGGCAGAACTGGCTACACCTTC.

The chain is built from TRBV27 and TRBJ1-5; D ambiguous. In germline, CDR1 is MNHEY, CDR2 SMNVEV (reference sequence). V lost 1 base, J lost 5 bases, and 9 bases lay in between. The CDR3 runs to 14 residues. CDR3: CASSLLGRDQPQHF. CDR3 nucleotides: TGTGCCAGCAGTTTATTGGGTCGGGATCAGCCCCAGCATTTT.

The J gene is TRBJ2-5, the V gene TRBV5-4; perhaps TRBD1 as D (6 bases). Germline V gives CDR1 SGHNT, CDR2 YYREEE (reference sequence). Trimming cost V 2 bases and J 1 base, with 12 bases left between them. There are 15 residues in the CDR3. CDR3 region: CASSFPGASQETQYF. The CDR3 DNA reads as TGTGCCAGCAGCTTCCCAGGGGCCAGCCAAGAGACCCAGTACTTC.

CDR3 in amino acids: CASSQPGETQYF. The CDR3 DNA sequence: TGTGCCAGCAGTCAGCCCGGGGAGACCCAGTACTTC. V gene TRBV6-2 or TRBV6-3 combines with J gene TRBJ2-5; D is unclear. Per germline, CDR1 MNHEY and CDR2 SVGEGT. V was pared by 5 bases and J by 5 bases, with 9 bases between. The CDR3 is made up of 12 amino acids.

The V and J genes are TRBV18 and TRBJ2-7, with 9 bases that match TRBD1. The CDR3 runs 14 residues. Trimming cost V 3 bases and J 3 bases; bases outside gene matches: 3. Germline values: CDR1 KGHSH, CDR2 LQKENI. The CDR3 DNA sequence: TGTGCCAGCTCACCCGCGGGACAGGGCTACGAGCAGTACTTC. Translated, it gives CASSPAGQGYEQYF.

CDR3 nucleotides: TGTGCCAGCAGTTCCGGACGGTACTATGGCTACACCTTC. It encodes CASSSGRYYGYTF. The genes are TRBV11-2 and TRBJ1-2; D unresolved. The CDR3 loop spans 13 amino acids. Germline CDR1 is SGHAT and CDR2 is FQNNGV. The ends were cut back, 6 bases at V and 3 bases at J, with 11 bases in the middle.

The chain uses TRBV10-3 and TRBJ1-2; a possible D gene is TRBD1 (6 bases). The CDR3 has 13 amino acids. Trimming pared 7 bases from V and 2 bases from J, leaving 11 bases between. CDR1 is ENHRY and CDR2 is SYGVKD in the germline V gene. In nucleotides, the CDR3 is TGTGCCATCACTCTGGACAGCAACTATGGCTACACCTTC. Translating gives CAITLDSNYGYTF.

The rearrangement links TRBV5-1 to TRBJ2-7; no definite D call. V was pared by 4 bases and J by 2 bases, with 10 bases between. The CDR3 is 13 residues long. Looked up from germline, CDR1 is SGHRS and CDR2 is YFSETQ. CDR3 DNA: TGCGCCAGCAGCCGAGGTAATACCTACGAGCAGTACTTC. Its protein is CASSRGNTYEQYF.

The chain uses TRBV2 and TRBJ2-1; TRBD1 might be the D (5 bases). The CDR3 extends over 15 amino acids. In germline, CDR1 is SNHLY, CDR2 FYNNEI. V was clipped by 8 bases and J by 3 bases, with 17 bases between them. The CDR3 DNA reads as TGTGCCAGCTTTAAGGGGCGAGTGGTCTACAATGAGCAGTTCTTC. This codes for CASFKGRVVYNEQFF. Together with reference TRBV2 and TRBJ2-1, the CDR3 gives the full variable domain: EPEVTQTPSHQVTQMGQEVILRCVPISNHLYFYWYRQILGQKVEFLVSFYNNEISEKSEIFDDQFSVERPDGSNFTLKIRSTKLEDSAMYFCASFKGRVVYNEQFFGPGTRLTVL.

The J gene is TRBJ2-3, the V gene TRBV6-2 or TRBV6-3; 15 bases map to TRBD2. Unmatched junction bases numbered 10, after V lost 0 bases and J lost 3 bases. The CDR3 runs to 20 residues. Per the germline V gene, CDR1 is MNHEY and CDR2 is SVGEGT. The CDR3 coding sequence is TGTGCCAGCAGTTACTCCTCACACCGGACTAGCGGGAGGGGTACAGATACGCAGTATTTT. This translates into CASSYSSHRTSGRGTDTQYF.

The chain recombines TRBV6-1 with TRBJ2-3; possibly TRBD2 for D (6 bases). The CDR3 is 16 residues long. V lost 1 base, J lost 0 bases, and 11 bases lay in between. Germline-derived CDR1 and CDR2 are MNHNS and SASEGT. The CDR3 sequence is CASSEVAGSSTDTQYF. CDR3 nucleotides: TGTGCCAGCAGTGAAGTCGCGGGATCTAGCACAGATACGCAGTATTTT.

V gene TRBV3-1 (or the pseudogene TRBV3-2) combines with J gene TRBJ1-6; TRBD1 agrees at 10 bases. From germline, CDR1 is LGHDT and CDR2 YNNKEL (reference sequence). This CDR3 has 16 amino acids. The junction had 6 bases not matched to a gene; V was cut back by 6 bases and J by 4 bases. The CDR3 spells CASRGTGVGYNSPLHF. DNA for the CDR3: TGTGCCAGCAGGGGGACAGGGGTCGGATATAATTCACCCCTCCACTTT.

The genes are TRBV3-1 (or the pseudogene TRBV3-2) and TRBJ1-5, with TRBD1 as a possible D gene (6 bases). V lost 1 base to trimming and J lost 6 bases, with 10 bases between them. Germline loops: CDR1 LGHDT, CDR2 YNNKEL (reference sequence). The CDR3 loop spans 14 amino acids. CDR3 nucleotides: TGTGCCAGCAGCCAAGCGAGGGGGATTCAGCCCCAGCATTTT. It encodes CASSQARGIQPQHF.